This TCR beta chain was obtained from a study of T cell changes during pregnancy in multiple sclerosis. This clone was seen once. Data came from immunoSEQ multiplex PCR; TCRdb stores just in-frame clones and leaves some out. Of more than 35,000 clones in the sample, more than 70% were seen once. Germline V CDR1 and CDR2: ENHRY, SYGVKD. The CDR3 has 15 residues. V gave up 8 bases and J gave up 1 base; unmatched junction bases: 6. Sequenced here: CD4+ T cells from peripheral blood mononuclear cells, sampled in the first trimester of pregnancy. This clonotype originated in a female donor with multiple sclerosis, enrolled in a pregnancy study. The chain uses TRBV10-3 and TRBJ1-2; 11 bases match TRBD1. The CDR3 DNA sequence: TGTGCCATCGGACAGGGGGCTGGGAGTAACTATGGCTACACCTTC. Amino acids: CAIGQGAGSNYGYTF.